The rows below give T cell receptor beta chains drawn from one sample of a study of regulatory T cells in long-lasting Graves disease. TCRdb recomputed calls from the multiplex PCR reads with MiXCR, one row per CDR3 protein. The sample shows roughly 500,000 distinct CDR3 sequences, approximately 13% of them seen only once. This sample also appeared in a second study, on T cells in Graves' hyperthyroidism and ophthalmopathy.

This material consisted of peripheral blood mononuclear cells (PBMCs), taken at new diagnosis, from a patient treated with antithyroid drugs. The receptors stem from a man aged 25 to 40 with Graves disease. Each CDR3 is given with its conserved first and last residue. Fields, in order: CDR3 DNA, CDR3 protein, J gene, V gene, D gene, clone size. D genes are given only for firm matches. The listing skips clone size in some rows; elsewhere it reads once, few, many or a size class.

TGTGCCAGCAGCTCCTCCCCGAGATCTAGCACAGATACGCAGTATTTT | CASSSSPRSSTDTQYF | TRBJ2-3 | TRBV7-9 | - | -
TGTGCCAGCAGCTCTCCGGGACAGTGGGAGACCCAGTACTTC | CASSSPGQWETQYF | TRBJ2-5 | TRBV11-1 | TRBD1 | many
TGCAGTGCTAGACGGGCCACAGCGGGGAATGAGCAGTTCTTC | CSARRATAGNEQFF | TRBJ2-1 | TRBV20-1 | TRBD2 | many
TGTGCCAGCAGCCCACTAGCGGTTCACAATGAGCAGTTCTTC | CASSPLAVHNEQFF | TRBJ2-1 | TRBV12-3/TRBV12-4 | TRBD2 | many
TGTGCCAGCAGCCATAGGGACAGTATCCCTCTAGGGTACGAGCAGTACTTC | CASSHRDSIPLGYEQYF | TRBJ2-7 | TRBV14 | TRBD1 | -
TGTGCCAGCAGCGTAGGGGATGCAGGGCATGAGCAGTTCTTC | CASSVGDAGHEQFF | TRBJ2-1 | TRBV9 | - | -
TGTGCCACCAGCACCCTAGCGGGAGAGGCCACCGGGGAGCTGTTTTTT | CATSTLAGEATGELFF | TRBJ2-2 | TRBV15 | TRBD2 | many
TGTGCCAGTAGTCCACAGGGGACGGACACTGAAGCTTTCTTT | CASSPQGTDTEAFF | TRBJ1-1 | TRBV19 | TRBD1 | few
TGTGCCAGCAGTTTAGGGAGAAGCGAGCAGTACTTC | CASSLGRSEQYF | TRBJ2-7 | TRBV12-3/TRBV12-4 | - | -
TGTGCCAGCAGTTCCCTAGCGGGAGGATCCTACAATGAGCAGTTCTTC | CASSSLAGGSYNEQFF | TRBJ2-1 | TRBV28 | TRBD2 | many
TGTGCCAGCAGAGCGGGACCCGTGGAGACCCAGTACTTC | CASRAGPVETQYF | TRBJ2-5 | TRBV27 | TRBD2 | many
TGTGCCAGCAGCTGGGACCGACTAGCGGGAGGTGTAAACGAGCAGTACTTC | CASSWDRLAGGVNEQYF | TRBJ2-7 | TRBV5-6 | TRBD2 | many
TGCAGCGTGGAGGACACTCTCTCTGGAAACACCATATATTTT | CSVEDTLSGNTIYF | TRBJ1-3 | TRBV29-1 | - | -
TGTGCTCAGCGGGAGGGCCAGTATGGTGAGCAGTTCTTC | CAQREGQYGEQFF | TRBJ2-1 | TRBV7-9 | TRBD2 | many
TGTGCCAGTACCGACAGCCGCGGAGACACCATATATTTT | CASTDSRGDTIYF | TRBJ1-3 | TRBV19 | - | few
TGCAGTGCTAAAGGGGACAAGCCGGGGACCCAGTACTTC | CSAKGDKPGTQYF | TRBJ2-5 | TRBV20-1 | - | many
TGCAGCGTTATCCTAGCTGATACGCAGTATTTT | CSVILADTQYF | TRBJ2-3 | TRBV29-1 | - | few